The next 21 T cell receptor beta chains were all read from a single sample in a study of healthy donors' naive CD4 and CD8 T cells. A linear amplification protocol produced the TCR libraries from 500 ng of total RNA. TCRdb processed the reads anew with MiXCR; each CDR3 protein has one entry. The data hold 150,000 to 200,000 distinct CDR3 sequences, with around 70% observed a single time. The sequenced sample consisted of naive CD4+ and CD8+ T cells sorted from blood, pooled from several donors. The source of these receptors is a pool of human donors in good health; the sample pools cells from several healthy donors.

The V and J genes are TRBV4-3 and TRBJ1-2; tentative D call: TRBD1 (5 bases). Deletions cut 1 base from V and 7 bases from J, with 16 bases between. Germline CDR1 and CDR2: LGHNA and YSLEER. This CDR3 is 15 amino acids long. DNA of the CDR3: TGCGCCAGCAGCCAAGGCCCGACAGTCCCGGGTGGCTACACCTTC. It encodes CASSQGPTVPGGYTF.

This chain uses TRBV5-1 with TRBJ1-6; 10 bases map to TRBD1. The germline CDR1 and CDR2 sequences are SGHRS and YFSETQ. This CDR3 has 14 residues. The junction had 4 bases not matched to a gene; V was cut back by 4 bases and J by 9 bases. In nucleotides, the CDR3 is TGCGCCAGCAGCCCTGACAGGGGGCTTTCACCCCTCCACTTT. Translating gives CASSPDRGLSPLHF.

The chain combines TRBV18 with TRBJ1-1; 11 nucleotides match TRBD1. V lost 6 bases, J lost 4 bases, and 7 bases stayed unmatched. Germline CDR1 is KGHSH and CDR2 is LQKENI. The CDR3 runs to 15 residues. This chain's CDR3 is CASSPLDRGLTEAFF. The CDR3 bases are TGTGCCAGCTCCCCTCTGGACAGGGGGCTCACTGAAGCTTTCTTT. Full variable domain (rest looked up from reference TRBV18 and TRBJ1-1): NAGVMQNPRHLVRRRGQEARLRCSPMKGHSHVYWYRQLPEEGLKFMVYLQKENIIDESGMPKERFSAEFPKEGPSILRIQQVVRGDSAAYFCASSPLDRGLTEAFFGQGTRLTVV.

The CDR3 DNA sequence: TGTGCCTGGCGATCATGGGGCGCTTCCTACGAGCAGTACTTC. It yields the protein CAWRSWGASYEQYF. The chain recombines TRBV30 with TRBJ2-7, with D possibly being TRBD1 (5 bases). The V gene's germline CDR1 is GTSNPN and CDR2 SVGIG (reference sequence). The CDR3 contains 14 residues. Trimming took 5 bases from V and 1 from J, leaving 15 bases between them.

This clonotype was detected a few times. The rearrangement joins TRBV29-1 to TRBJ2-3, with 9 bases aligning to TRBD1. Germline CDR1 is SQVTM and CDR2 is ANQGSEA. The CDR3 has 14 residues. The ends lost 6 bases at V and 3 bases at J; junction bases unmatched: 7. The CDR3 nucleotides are TGCAGCGTGGTGACAGGGGGAGTTACAGATACGCAGTATTTT. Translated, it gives CSVVTGGVTDTQYF.

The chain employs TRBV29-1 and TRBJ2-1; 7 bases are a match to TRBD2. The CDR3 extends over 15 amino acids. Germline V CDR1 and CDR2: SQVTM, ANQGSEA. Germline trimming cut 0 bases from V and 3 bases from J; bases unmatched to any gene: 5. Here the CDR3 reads CSVEERLADYNEQFF. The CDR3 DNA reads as TGCAGCGTTGAAGAACGGCTAGCGGACTACAATGAGCAGTTCTTC.

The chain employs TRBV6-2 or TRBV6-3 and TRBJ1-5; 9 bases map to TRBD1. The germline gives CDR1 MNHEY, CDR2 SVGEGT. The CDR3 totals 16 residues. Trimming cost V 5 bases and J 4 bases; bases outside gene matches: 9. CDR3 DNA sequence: TGTGCCAGCAGTGACCCTGGGACAGGGCTTAATCAGCCCCAGCATTTT. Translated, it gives CASSDPGTGLNQPQHF.

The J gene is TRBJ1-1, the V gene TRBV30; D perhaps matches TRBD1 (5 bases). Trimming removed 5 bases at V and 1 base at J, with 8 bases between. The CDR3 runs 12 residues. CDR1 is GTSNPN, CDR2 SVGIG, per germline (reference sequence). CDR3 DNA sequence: TGTGCCTGGGGAACAGGGAACACTGAAGCTTTCTTT. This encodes CAWGTGNTEAFF.

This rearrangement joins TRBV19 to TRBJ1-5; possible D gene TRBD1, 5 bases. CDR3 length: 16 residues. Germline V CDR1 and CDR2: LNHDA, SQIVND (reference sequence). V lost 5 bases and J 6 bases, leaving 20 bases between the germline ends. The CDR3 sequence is CASSDPRSGEGQPQHF. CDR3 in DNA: TGTGCCAGTAGTGACCCTCGTTCGGGGGAAGGTCAGCCCCAGCATTTT.

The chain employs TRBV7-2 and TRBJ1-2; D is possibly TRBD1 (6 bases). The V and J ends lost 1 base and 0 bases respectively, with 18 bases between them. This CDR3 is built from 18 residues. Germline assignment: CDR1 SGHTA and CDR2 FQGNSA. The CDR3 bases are TGTGCCAGCAGCTTAGACGTGTATCAGGGGAAACCTAACTATGGCTACACCTTC. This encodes CASSLDVYQGKPNYGYTF.

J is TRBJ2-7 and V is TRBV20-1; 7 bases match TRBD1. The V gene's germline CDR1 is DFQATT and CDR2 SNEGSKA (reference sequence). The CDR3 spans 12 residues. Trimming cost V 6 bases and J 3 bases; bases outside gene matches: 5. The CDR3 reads CSARQGVYEQYF. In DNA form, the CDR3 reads TGCAGTGCCCGGCAGGGGGTCTACGAGCAGTACTTC.

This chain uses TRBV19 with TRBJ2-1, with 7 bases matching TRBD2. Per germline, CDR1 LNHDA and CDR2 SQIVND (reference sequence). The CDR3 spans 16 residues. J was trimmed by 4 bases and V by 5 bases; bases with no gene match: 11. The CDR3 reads CASSLRDYSGYNEQFF. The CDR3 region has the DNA TGTGCCAGTAGTTTAAGGGACTACTCGGGGTACAATGAGCAGTTCTTC.

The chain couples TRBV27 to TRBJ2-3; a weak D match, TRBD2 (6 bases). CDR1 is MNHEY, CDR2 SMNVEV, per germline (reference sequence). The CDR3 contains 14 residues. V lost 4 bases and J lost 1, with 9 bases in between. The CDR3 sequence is CASSYAGCTDTQYF. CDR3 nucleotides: TGTGCCAGCAGTTACGCGGGATGCACAGATACGCAGTATTTT.

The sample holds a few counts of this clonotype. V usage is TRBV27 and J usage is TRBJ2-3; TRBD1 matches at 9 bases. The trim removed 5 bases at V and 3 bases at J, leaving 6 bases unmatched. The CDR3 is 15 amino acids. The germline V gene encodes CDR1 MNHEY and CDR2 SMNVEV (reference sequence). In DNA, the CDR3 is TGTGCCAGCAGTCCGGACAGGGGAAGGACAGATACGCAGTATTTT. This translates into CASSPDRGRTDTQYF.

CDR3 sequence (DNA): TGTGCCACCAGTGACACGGGACAGATAGAGACCCAGTACTTC. Translation gives CATSDTGQIETQYF. The chain couples TRBV24-1 to TRBJ2-5, with 7 positions matching TRBD1. This CDR3 comprises 14 residues. The junction had 5 bases not matched to a gene; V was cut back by 4 bases and J by 4 bases. The germline CDR1 and CDR2 sequences are KGHDR and SFDVKD.

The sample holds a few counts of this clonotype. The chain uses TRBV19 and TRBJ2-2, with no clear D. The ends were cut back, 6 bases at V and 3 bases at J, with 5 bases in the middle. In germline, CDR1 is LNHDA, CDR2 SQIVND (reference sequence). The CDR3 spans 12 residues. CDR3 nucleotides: TGTGCCAGTAGCCCAGACACCGGGGAGCTGTTTTTT. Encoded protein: CASSPDTGELFF. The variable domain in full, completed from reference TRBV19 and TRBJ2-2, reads DGGITQSPKYLFRKEGQNVTLSCEQNLNHDAMYWYRQDPGQGLRLIYYSQIVNDFQKGDIAEGYSVSREKKESFPLTVTSAQKNPTAFYLCASSPDTGELFFGEGSRLTVL.

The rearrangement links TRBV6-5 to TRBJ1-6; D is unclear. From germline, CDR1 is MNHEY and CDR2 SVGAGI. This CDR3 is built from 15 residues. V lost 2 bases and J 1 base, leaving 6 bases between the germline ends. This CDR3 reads CASSYVVSYNSPLHF. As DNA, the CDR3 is TGTGCCAGCAGTTACGTTGTGTCCTATAATTCACCCCTCCACTTT.

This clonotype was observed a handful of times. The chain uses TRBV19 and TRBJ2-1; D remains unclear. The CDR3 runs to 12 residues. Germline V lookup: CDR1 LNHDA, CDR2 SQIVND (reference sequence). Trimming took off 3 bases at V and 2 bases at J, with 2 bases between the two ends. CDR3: CASSIPYNEQFF. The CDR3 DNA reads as TGTGCCAGTAGTATCCCCTACAATGAGCAGTTCTTC. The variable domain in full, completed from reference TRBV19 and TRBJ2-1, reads DGGITQSPKYLFRKEGQNVTLSCEQNLNHDAMYWYRQDPGQGLRLIYYSQIVNDFQKGDIAEGYSVSREKKESFPLTVTSAQKNPTAFYLCASSIPYNEQFFGPGTRLTVL.

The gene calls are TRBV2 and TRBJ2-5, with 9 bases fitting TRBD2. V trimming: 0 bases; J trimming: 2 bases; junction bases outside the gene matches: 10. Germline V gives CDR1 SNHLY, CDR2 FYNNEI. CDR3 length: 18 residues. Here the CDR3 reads CASSEAEFSGSLQETQYF. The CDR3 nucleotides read TGTGCCAGCAGTGAAGCGGAGTTTAGCGGGAGCCTACAAGAGACCCAGTACTTC.

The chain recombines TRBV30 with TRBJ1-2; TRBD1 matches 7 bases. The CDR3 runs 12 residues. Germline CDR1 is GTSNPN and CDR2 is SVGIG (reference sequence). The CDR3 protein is CAFSGQSYGYTF. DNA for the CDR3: TGTGCTTTCTCGGGACAGAGCTATGGCTACACCTTC.

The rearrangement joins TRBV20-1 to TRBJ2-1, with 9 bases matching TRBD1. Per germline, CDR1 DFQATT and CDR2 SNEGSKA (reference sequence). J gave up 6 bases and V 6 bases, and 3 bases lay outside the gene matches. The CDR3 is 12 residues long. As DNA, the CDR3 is TGCAGTGCCGGACAGGGGTCCAATGAGCAGTTCTTC. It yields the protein CSAGQGSNEQFF.